A single sample gave rise to the 21 T cell receptor beta chains below, sequenced in a study of early T cells in non-severe SARS-CoV-2 infection. TCRdb reprocessed the 5' RACE reads with MiXCR, giving one entry per CDR3 protein. The data hold under 45,000 distinct CDR3 sequences, with 5% to 6.5% observed a single time. Sequencing used whole blood, obtained at baseline. These TCRs come from an adult who was a healthcare worker with PCR-confirmed SARS-CoV-2 infection or an uninfected control (not recorded which).

This clonotype has at least ten counts. The chain has TRBV12-3 or TRBV12-4 and TRBJ2-1, with 16 bases that match TRBD2. This CDR3 contains 17 residues. J was trimmed by 0 bases and V by 10 bases; bases with no gene match: 6. CDR3 amino acids: CATAGLAGGSSYNEQFF. The CDR3, as DNA: TGTGCCACCGCGGGACTAGCGGGAGGGAGCTCCTACAATGAGCAGTTCTTC.

In its sample, this clonotype was seen many times. This chain joins TRBV27 and TRBJ2-1; 9 positions agree with TRBD2. The ends lost 5 bases at V and 6 bases at J; junction bases unmatched: 8. Germline CDR1 is MNHEY and CDR2 is SMNVEV (reference sequence). The CDR3 has 15 amino acids. For the CDR3, the DNA is TGTGCCAGCAGTATGGCCAGCGGGAGGACCAATGAGCAGTTCTTC. As protein: CASSMASGRTNEQFF.

This clonotype has a count of ten or more. Germline and junction disagree at one end, which may indicate a read error. The chain uses TRBV12-3 or TRBV12-4 and TRBJ2-2; D gene ambiguous. There are 14 residues in the CDR3. CDR3 coding DNA: TGTGCCAGCACTTTAAGTAGTGTTACCGGGGAGCTGTTTTTT. Translated, it gives CASTLSSVTGELFF.

The rearrangement joins TRBV6-5 to TRBJ2-5; 11 positions agree with TRBD2. V shed 2 bases and J 4 bases; nucleotides not matched to a gene: 0. Germline V gene lookup returns CDR1 MNHEY and CDR2 SVGAGI. The CDR3 totals 14 residues. The CDR3 region has the DNA TGTGCCAGCAGTTACGGGACTAGCGGAGAGACCCAGTACTTC. Its translation is CASSYGTSGETQYF.

V gene TRBV6-2 or TRBV6-3 combines with J gene TRBJ2-7; 12 bases match TRBD1. This CDR3 spans 15 amino acids. After removal of 2 bases from V and 6 bases from J, the junction contained 5 bases not matched to a gene. Germline CDR1 is MNHEY and CDR2 is SVGEGT. Here the CDR3 DNA reads TGTGCCAGCAGTTACCGGGACAGGGGGCGAGGCGAGCAGTACGTC. This translates into CASSYRDRGRGEQYV.

This clonotype was seen ten or more times. The chain recombines TRBV6-5 with TRBJ2-3; TRBD2 agrees at 8 bases. Germline CDR1 and CDR2: MNHEY and SVGAGI. The CDR3 is 14 residues long. V gave up 2 bases and J gave up 3 bases; unmatched junction bases: 1. The CDR3: CASSYQRETDTQYF. The DNA for the CDR3 is TGTGCCAGCAGTTACCAGCGGGAGACAGATACGCAGTATTTT.

This clonotype was detected ten times or more. The gene calls are TRBV4-3 and TRBJ2-1; 8 bases are shared with TRBD2. Germline loops: CDR1 LGHNA, CDR2 YSLEER. Trimming took 1 base from V and 0 from J; bases not matched to a gene: 17. CDR3 length equals 21 residues. The CDR3 DNA is TGCGCCAGCAGCCAAGTATCCCCTAGCGGGTTATCTCGGAGCTCCTACAATGAGCAGTTCTTC. Residues: CASSQVSPSGLSRSSYNEQFF.

The sample holds many counts of this clonotype. The V and J genes are TRBV5-1 and TRBJ2-1; TRBD2 matches at 7 bases. Germline lookup yields CDR1 SGHRS and CDR2 YFSETQ. The CDR3 extends over 12 amino acids. J gave up 9 bases and V 6 bases, and 6 bases lay outside the gene matches. This chain's CDR3 is CASTRGGGEQFF. The CDR3 region has the DNA TGCGCCAGCACCCGTGGCGGGGGTGAGCAGTTCTTC.

This clonotype was detected many times. The genes are TRBV20-1 and TRBJ2-3, with D perhaps matching TRBD2 (6 bases). The CDR3 spans 13 residues. V lost 1 base to trimming and J lost 2 bases, with 7 bases between them. Germline CDR1 reads DFQATT; CDR2 reads SNEGSKA (reference sequence). The CDR3 bases are TGCAGTGCTAGAGGCGGGAACACAGATACGCAGTATTTT. Translation: CSARGGNTDTQYF.

This clonotype was seen a few times. V is TRBV30 and J is TRBJ2-7; D remains unclear. The V end was cut by 1 base, the J end by 7 bases, with 8 bases between. The CDR3 extends over 11 amino acids. CDR1 and CDR2 from the germline V gene are GTSNPN and SVGIG (reference sequence). The DNA for the CDR3 is TGTGCCTGGAGTGGGTTTGGAGAGCAGTACGTC. Its protein product is CAWSGFGEQYV.

In this sample, this clonotype turned up many times. The chain links TRBV12-3 or TRBV12-4 to TRBJ2-1, with 10 bases lining up with TRBD1. The trim removed 5 bases at V and 4 bases at J, leaving 11 bases unmatched. The CDR3 runs 17 residues. The CDR3 loop reads CASSPGTGAPLYNEQFF. CDR3 bases: TGTGCCAGCAGTCCCGGGACAGGGGCCCCCCTATACAATGAGCAGTTCTTC.

This clonotype has more than one count but fewer than ten. The chain is built from TRBV5-1 and TRBJ1-1, with D possibly being TRBD1 (5 bases). Deletions cut 2 bases from V and 4 bases from J, with 15 bases between. The germline CDR1 and CDR2 sequences are SGHRS and YFSETQ. This CDR3 contains 15 residues. CDR3 nucleotide sequence: TGCGCCAGCAGCTTCACGGGGTCCGGGGGCACTGAAGCTTTCTTT. This sequence encodes CASSFTGSGGTEAFF. The variable domain in full, completed from reference TRBV5-1 and TRBJ1-1, reads KAGVTQTPRYLIKTRGQQVTLSCSPISGHRSVSWYQQTPGQGLQFLFEYFSETQRNKGNFPGRFSGRQFSNSRSEMNVSTLELGDSALYLCASSFTGSGGTEAFFGQGTRLTVV.

This clonotype has at least ten counts. This chain uses TRBV19 with TRBJ2-3; D is unresolved. In germline, CDR1 is LNHDA, CDR2 SQIVND (reference sequence). The ends were cut back, 5 bases at V and 2 bases at J, with 11 bases in the middle. The CDR3 has 14 residues. CDR3 sequence: CASSGWADTDTQYF. CDR3 in DNA: TGTGCCAGTAGTGGATGGGCGGACACAGATACGCAGTATTTT.

The chain has TRBV6-2 or TRBV6-3 and TRBJ1-2; 7 bases agree with TRBD1. This CDR3 spans 14 amino acids. The trim removed 0 bases at V and 3 bases at J, leaving 1 base unmatched. Germline assignment: CDR1 MNHEY and CDR2 SVGEGT. The CDR3 loop is CASSYSGGDYGYTF. CDR3 bases: TGTGCCAGCAGTTACTCAGGGGGCGACTATGGCTACACCTTC.

This clonotype was counted ten times or more. The chain carries TRBV11-2 and TRBJ1-1, with 7 bases fitting TRBD1. J gave up 2 bases and V 4 bases, and 4 bases lay outside the gene matches. The germline CDR1 and CDR2 sequences are SGHAT and FQNNGV. The CDR3 runs 14 residues. CDR3 loop: CASSWTGPNTEAFF. The CDR3, as DNA: TGTGCCAGCAGCTGGACAGGCCCTAACACTGAAGCTTTCTTT.

A note on this clonotype: Since a much larger clone is just one base distant, this may be a read error. This sequence joins TRBV29-1 and TRBJ2-6; D uncertain. Germline assignment: CDR1 SQVTM and CDR2 ANQGSEA. V lost 5 bases and J 4 bases, leaving 18 bases between the germline ends. This CDR3 is built from 16 residues. The DNA of the CDR3 is TGCAGCGTTAGGGCGGACGGTTTATCCGGGGCCAACGTCCTGACTTTC. Amino acids: CSVRADGLSGANVLTF.

At least ten counts were recorded for this clonotype. The V and J genes are TRBV6-1 and TRBJ2-3; tentative D call: TRBD1 (6 bases). The CDR3 covers 14 residues. CDR1 MNHNS and CDR2 SASEGT come from the germline V gene. The germline V and J ends were trimmed by 0 bases and 2 bases, with 6 bases remaining between them. The CDR3 DNA reads TGTGCCAGCAGTGAAGCGGGACACACAGATACGCAGTATTTT. It encodes CASSEAGHTDTQYF.

This clonotype was detected many times. The chain uses TRBV28 and TRBJ2-1; 8 nucleotides align to TRBD2. The V and J ends lost 3 bases and 7 bases, in that order; junction bases with no gene match: 8. The CDR3 extends over 15 amino acids. CDR1 and CDR2 from the germline V gene are MDHEN and SYDVKM. DNA of the CDR3: TGTGCCAGCAGTTTTGACGGGAGGGCCTCGAATGAGCAGTTCTTC. This translates into CASSFDGRASNEQFF. Combining the CDR3 with reference TRBV28 and TRBJ2-1 gives the whole variable domain DVKVTQSSRYLVKRTGEKVFLECVQDMDHENMFWYRQDPGLGLRLIYFSYDVKMKEKGDIPEGYSVSREKKERFSLILESASTNQTSMYLCASSFDGRASNEQFFGPGTRLTVL.

This clonotype was observed at least ten times. J is TRBJ2-3 and V is TRBV6-1; D not certain. Germline values: CDR1 MNHNS, CDR2 SASEGT. Trimming removed 1 base from V and 0 bases from J, with 5 bases in between. The CDR3 extends over 14 amino acids. CDR3 protein: CASSEGFSTDTQYF. The CDR3 DNA reads as TGTGCCAGCAGTGAAGGGTTTAGCACAGATACGCAGTATTTT.

In its sample, this clonotype ranks as medium-sized. J is TRBJ2-3 and V is TRBV20-1; 8 nucleotides agree with TRBD2. Looked up from germline, CDR1 is DFQATT and CDR2 is SNEGSKA (reference sequence). The trim removed 6 bases at V and 4 bases at J, leaving 15 bases unmatched. CDR3 length: 16 residues. The CDR3 is CSAAFGLAQEADTQYF. The CDR3 DNA reads as TGCAGTGCCGCGTTTGGACTAGCACAAGAGGCAGATACGCAGTATTTT.

Ten or more counts support this clonotype. The chain couples TRBV18 to TRBJ2-3; D not resolved. This CDR3 has 12 amino acids. Trimming left V 6 bases short and J 5 bases short, with 9 bases between. Germline assignment: CDR1 KGHSH and CDR2 LQKENI. CDR3 amino acids: CASSRNRDTQYF. The CDR3 bases are TGTGCCAGCTCTCGCAACAGAGATACGCAGTATTTT.